This T cell receptor beta chain was found in a study of vaccination and CD4 T cells after COVID-19. Overall study: Cells received overlapping spike peptides from SARS-CoV-2, HCoV-NL63, HCoV-OC43 and HCoV-229E as stimulation.

Per germline, CDR1 SGDLS and CDR2 YYNGEE. V was shortened by 4 bases and J by 1 base, with 8 bases between the two germline ends. The CDR3 consists of 13 residues. Sequenced with the Oncomine TCR Beta short-read assay was DNA taken from cultured CD4+ T cells. From cultured CD4+ T cells, genomic DNA was extracted. Using its own MiXCR run on the PCR reads, TCRdb lists one record per CDR3 protein. The sample records some 20,000 distinct CDR3 sequences, around a third being singletons. Treatment: approximately nine-day PBMC culture with coronavirus spike peptide pools or control peptides (ViraFEST assay). As to this clonotype: Its antigen is unidentified.

The clonotype comes from a human donor with COVID-19. The genes are TRBV9 and TRBJ1-2; D unclear. Sequenced: cultured CD4+ T cells from blood. The CDR3 sequence is CASSHGVNYGYTF. Written as DNA, the CDR3 is TGTGCCAGCAGCCACGGGGTTAACTATGGCTACACCTTC.